This TCR beta chain is drawn from a study of glioma-infiltrating T cells after dendritic cell vaccination. The CDR3 contains 12 residues. Germline loops: CDR1 MDHEN, CDR2 SYDVKM. V was clipped by 6 bases and J by 3 bases, with 6 bases between them. Here immunoSEQ multiplex PCR was the method, and the copy in TCRdb shows in-frame clones only, minus some. The table includes about 92,000 clones, 65% to 90% detected once. This TCR was sampled from a human donor with glioblastoma. The sample in question was blood, obtained before dendritic cell vaccination. J is TRBJ1-3 and V is TRBV28; no definite D call. The CDR3 bases are TGTGCCAGCAGGTCCAATGGAAACACCATATATTTT. It is translated as CASRSNGNTIYF.